Reported below is one T cell receptor (beta chain). This sample also contains other DNA sequences that code for the same CDR3. This CDR3 has 13 residues. V gave up 2 bases and J gave up 1 base, with 5 bases separating them. CDR1 and CDR2 from the germline V gene are SGDLS and YYNGEE. The data belong to a study of blood T cell repertoires in COVID-19. Overall study context: Whether acute or convalescent, the COVID-19 samples came from the United States, Italy and Spain. In each case, the material was cDNA or gDNA derived from T cells, B-cell-depleted T cells, or PBMCs.

Original processing methods: Reference gene primer amplification yielded estimated nucleated cell counts. Repertoires were generated with immunoSEQ multiplex PCR, while TCRdb's copy carries only in-frame clones and drops some. The V and J calls and clone size were taken over from that table, and D and trimming were inferred from the DNA. The sample comprises more than 400,000 clones, 75% to 90% of which are singletons, and 3.2% rests with the top ten. This TCR was sampled from a human donor in a cohort sampled during active COVID-19. The material sequenced was peripheral blood. The V gene is TRBV9, the J gene TRBJ2-3; D remains ambiguous. CDR3 sequence (DNA): TGTGCCAGCAGCGTCCGGGGCACAGATACGCAGTATTTT. This encodes CASSVRGTDTQYF.